One and the same sample provided the 30 T cell receptor beta chains below, sequenced in a study of blood T cell repertoires in COVID-19. Using immunoSEQ multiplex PCR, the repertoire was profiled, and TCRdb retains in-frame clones only, with some absent. The table has over 100,000 clones, around 88% seen once. Sample: peripheral blood. The receptor set was obtained from a man over 45 with acute or convalescent COVID-19.

CDR3 protein: CASSLGGSTAAGELFF. The CDR3 DNA reads TGTGCCAGCAGTTTGGGGGGGAGTACCGCGGCCGGGGAGCTGTTTTTT. The J gene is TRBJ2-2, the V gene TRBV28, with 7 positions matching TRBD2. Germline V lookup: CDR1 MDHEN, CDR2 SYDVKM. CDR3 length: 16 residues. Trimming took 3 bases from V and 6 from J; bases not matched to a gene: 10.

V is TRBV5-4 and J is TRBJ2-5; 8 bases line up with TRBD1. Trimming took 1 base from V and 4 from J; bases not matched to a gene: 6. The CDR3 length is 15 residues. The germline gives CDR1 SGHNT, CDR2 YYREEE (reference sequence). CDR3 sequence: CASSLISTGVETQYF. DNA for the CDR3: TGTGCCAGCAGCTTGATCTCGACAGGGGTAGAGACCCAGTACTTC.

V is TRBV28 and J is TRBJ1-1; 7 bases agree with TRBD1. V dropped 10 bases and J dropped 5; count of bases not matched to a gene: 7. CDR3 length: 12 amino acids. Per germline, CDR1 MDHEN and CDR2 SYDVKM. CDR3 amino acids: CATQGGRTEAFF. CDR3 DNA sequence: TGTGCCACCCAGGGGGGACGGACTGAAGCTTTCTTT. The full variable domain, with the rest looked up from reference TRBV28 and TRBJ1-1, is DVKVTQSSRYLVKRTGEKVFLECVQDMDHENMFWYRQDPGLGLRLIYFSYDVKMKEKGDIPEGYSVSREKKERFSLILESASTNQTSMYLCATQGGRTEAFFGQGTRLTVV.

The rearrangement uses TRBV6-5 and TRBJ1-2; possibly TRBD1 for D (5 bases). CDR1 is MNHEY and CDR2 is SVGAGI in the germline V gene. Trimming stripped 6 bases from V and 5 bases from J, with 10 bases between. This CDR3 is 12 amino acids long. CDR3 coding DNA: TGTGCCAGCAGCCCCGGGGGGTATGGCTACACCTTC. It translates to CASSPGGYGYTF.

The chain couples TRBV29-1 to TRBJ1-4; tentatively, D is TRBD1 (6 bases). With 6 bases removed from V and 4 bases from J, the gap between germline ends came to 18 bases. Germline V gives CDR1 SQVTM, CDR2 ANQGSEA. CDR3 length: 15 amino acids. CDR3 nucleotides: TGCAGCGTCGCTTTGAGGGGGAGTGATAATGAAAAACTGTTTTTT. Amino acids: CSVALRGSDNEKLFF. Combining the CDR3 with reference TRBV29-1 and TRBJ1-4 gives the whole variable domain SAVISQKPSRDICQRGTSLTIQCQVDSQVTMMFWYRQQPGQSLTLIATANQGSEATYESGFVIDKFPISRPNLTFSTLTVSNMSPEDSSIYLCSVALRGSDNEKLFFGSGTQLSVL.

The V gene is TRBV28, the J gene TRBJ1-6, with TRBD1 identical over 10 bases. The V gene end was trimmed by 7 bases and the J gene end by 7 bases; junction bases not matched to a gene: 1. This CDR3 has 13 residues. Germline V CDR1 and CDR2: MDHEN, SYDVKM. Here the CDR3 reads CASKTGGNSPLHF. CDR3 nucleotide sequence: TGTGCCAGCAAGACAGGGGGCAATTCACCCCTCCACTTT.

The V gene is TRBV28, the J gene TRBJ1-2; 7 nucleotides match TRBD1. V shed 2 bases, J shed 4 bases, and the junction held 4 bases outside the gene matches. This CDR3 region has 14 residues. Per germline, CDR1 MDHEN and CDR2 SYDVKM. The CDR3 is CASSLNDRVYGYTF. The CDR3 coding sequence is TGTGCCAGCAGTTTAAATGACAGGGTCTATGGCTACACCTTC.

The chain is built from TRBV6-5 and TRBJ2-7, with D tentatively TRBD1 (5 bases). CDR3 size: 16 residues. Germline lookup yields CDR1 MNHEY and CDR2 SVGAGI. Trimming left V 4 bases short and J 8 bases short, with 24 bases between. The CDR3 nucleotides read TGTGCCAGCAGTTGGGATCCTACAGGTTTGTTTGCAAAGCAGTACTTC. Translating it yields CASSWDPTGLFAKQYF.

The V and J genes are TRBV28 and TRBJ2-1; possible D gene TRBD2, 6 bases. The CDR3 is 17 amino acids. V was shortened by 2 bases and J by 2 bases, with 16 bases between the two germline ends. In germline, CDR1 is MDHEN, CDR2 SYDVKM. The CDR3 sequence: CASSLGSTGEPYNEQFF. Written as DNA, the CDR3 is TGTGCCAGCAGTTTAGGTTCTACGGGGGAGCCCTACAATGAGCAGTTCTTC.

V gene TRBV5-5 combines with J gene TRBJ1-2; no clear D. The CDR3 extends over 11 amino acids. CDR1 is SGHKS, CDR2 YYEKEE, per germline (reference sequence). Trimming stripped 4 bases from V and 10 bases from J, with 11 bases between. The DNA for the CDR3 is TGTGCCAGCAGCAGCACCCGGGACTACACCTTC. As protein: CASSSTRDYTF.

The chain couples TRBV18 to TRBJ1-1; D perhaps matches TRBD1 (6 bases). Germline assignment: CDR1 KGHSH and CDR2 LQKENI. V was pared by 6 bases and J by 10 bases, with 15 bases between. This CDR3 contains 12 residues. CDR3 DNA sequence: TGTGCCAGCTCCCCTCCGCTAGGGGGAGCTTTCTTT. Amino acids: CASSPPLGGAFF.

This chain joins TRBV7-9 and TRBJ2-1; the match to TRBD2 covers 9 bases. V shed 4 bases and J 2 bases; nucleotides not matched to a gene: 6. The CDR3 totals 16 residues. Germline V gene sequence: CDR1 SEHNR, CDR2 FQNEAQ (reference sequence). Here the CDR3 DNA reads TGTGCCAGCAGCTCCCGACTAGCGGTTGCCTACAATGAGCAGTTCTTC. Translated: CASSSRLAVAYNEQFF.

This clone was picked up one time. V and J are TRBV14 and TRBJ2-5; TRBD2 aligns across 10 bases. Germline assignment: CDR1 SGHDN and CDR2 FVKESK. Trimming cost V 2 bases and J 4 bases; bases outside gene matches: 4. CDR3 length: 15 amino acids. CDR3 in amino acids: CASSQRLAGVETQYF. CDR3 DNA sequence: TGTGCCAGCAGCCAACGCCTAGCGGGAGTAGAGACCCAGTACTTC.

This clone was seen a single time. The chain recombines TRBV3-1 (or the pseudogene TRBV3-2) with TRBJ1-3, with a possible D match to TRBD1 (5 bases). The germline V gene encodes CDR1 LGHDT and CDR2 YNNKEL (reference sequence). This CDR3 contains 12 residues. The V and J ends lost 8 bases and 3 bases respectively, with 8 bases between them. In DNA form, the CDR3 reads TGTGCCAGCCGGGGGTATGGAAACACCATATATTTT. As protein: CASRGYGNTIYF.

J is TRBJ2-7 and V is TRBV30; possible D gene TRBD1, 6 bases. Germline assignment: CDR1 GTSNPN and CDR2 SVGIG (reference sequence). Trimming removed 5 bases at V and 7 bases at J, with 15 bases between. This CDR3 region has 12 residues. CDR3 in DNA: TGTGCCTGGGGGTCCAGTGACAGGGAGCAGTACTTC. Translating it yields CAWGSSDREQYF.

This rearrangement joins TRBV27 to TRBJ1-5; TRBD1 matches 10 bases. The germline V gene encodes CDR1 MNHEY and CDR2 SMNVEV (reference sequence). J gave up 1 base and V 2 bases, and 8 bases lay outside the gene matches. The CDR3 has 18 amino acids. The CDR3 bases are TGTGCCAGCAGTTTACTCGGGACAGGGGTCTTGAGCAATCAGCCCCAGCATTTT. Its protein product is CASSLLGTGVLSNQPQHF.

This chain connects TRBV6-6 to TRBJ1-1, with D uncertain. The CDR3 covers 12 residues. Trimming removed 3 bases from V and 6 bases from J, with 8 bases in between. Germline values: CDR1 MNHNY, CDR2 SVGAGI (reference sequence). In DNA form, the CDR3 reads TGTGCCAGCAGTTATGGGCAGGCTGAAGCTTTCTTT. It yields the protein CASSYGQAEAFF.

This chain uses TRBV19 with TRBJ1-4, with TRBD1 identical over 9 bases. Germline V gives CDR1 LNHDA, CDR2 SQIVND (reference sequence). V lost 10 bases, J lost 8 bases, and 8 bases stayed unmatched. The CDR3 is made up of 13 amino acids. CDR3 sequence: CATGQGGSEKLFF. CDR3 DNA sequence: TGTGCCACGGGACAGGGTGGGTCGGAAAAACTGTTTTTT.

This chain uses TRBV5-4 with TRBJ1-1, with 7 bases fitting TRBD1. From germline, CDR1 is SGHNT and CDR2 YYREEE (reference sequence). V was clipped by 4 bases and J by 1 base; unmatched bases: 7. The CDR3 loop spans 15 amino acids. CDR3 coding DNA: TGTGCCAGCAGCCAGGGGGGCCGACAGAACACTGAAGCTTTCTTT. Protein: CASSQGGRQNTEAFF.

The genes are TRBV3-1 (or the pseudogene TRBV3-2) and TRBJ1-1; D not resolved. Germline CDR1 is LGHDT and CDR2 is YNNKEL (reference sequence). The CDR3 covers 13 residues. The germline V and J ends were trimmed by 1 base and 1 base, with 4 bases remaining between them. The CDR3 region has the DNA TGTGCCAGCAGCCAAGGGAGGAACACTGAAGCTTTCTTT. Residues: CASSQGRNTEAFF.

The chain couples TRBV7-9 to TRBJ2-5; D gene unclear. Trimming took 2 bases from V and 1 from J, leaving 5 bases between them. CDR3 size: 13 residues. The germline CDR1 and CDR2 sequences are SEHNR and FQNEAQ (reference sequence). The CDR3 sequence is CASSLNSQETQYF. The CDR3 DNA follows: TGTGCCAGCAGCTTAAACAGCCAAGAGACCCAGTACTTC.

The rearrangement joins TRBV29-1 to TRBJ2-2; D call uncertain. CDR1 is SQVTM, CDR2 ANQGSEA, per germline. CDR3 length: 17 residues. V lost 0 bases and J 4 bases, leaving 18 bases between the germline ends. The CDR3 nucleotides are TGCAGCGTTGAAGATAATCCCCTAGGCGTAGGCACCGGGGAGCTGTTTTTT. Amino acid sequence: CSVEDNPLGVGTGELFF.

The chain couples TRBV6-6 to TRBJ1-4; D may be TRBD1 (5 bases). The CDR3 length is 15 residues. Germline V gene data show CDR1 as MNHNY and CDR2 as SVGAGI (reference sequence). The V end lost 3 bases, the J end lost 6 bases, and 14 bases lay between the germline ends. For the CDR3, the DNA is TGTGCCAGCAGTTATCAGAACCCGGGGGATGAAAAACTGTTTTTT. Residues: CASSYQNPGDEKLFF.

The J gene is TRBJ1-2, the V gene TRBV2; D perhaps matches TRBD1 (5 bases). Germline-derived CDR1 and CDR2 are SNHLY and FYNNEI. CDR3 size: 12 residues. The germline V and J ends were trimmed by 7 bases and 12 bases, with 18 bases remaining between them. The CDR3 protein is CASTLKQDHNTF. CDR3 bases: TGTGCCAGCACCCTCAAACAGGACCATAACACCTTC.

This clone was picked up a small number of times. The V and J genes are TRBV3-1 (or the pseudogene TRBV3-2) and TRBJ1-1; D remains unclear. CDR1 is LGHDT and CDR2 is YNNKEL in the germline V gene (reference sequence). The CDR3 totals 12 residues. Trimming left V 4 bases short and J 4 bases short, with 7 bases between. The DNA for the CDR3 is TGTGCCAGCAGCCTCCGTCCCACTGAAGCTTTCTTT. It is translated as CASSLRPTEAFF.

The gene calls are TRBV7-2 and TRBJ1-1; D gene ambiguous. V shed 5 bases and J shed 3 bases, with 13 bases lying between them. CDR3 length: 14 amino acids. The germline CDR1 and CDR2 sequences are SGHTA and FQGNSA. CDR3 coding DNA: TGTGCCAGCAGCCCTTACGAGGGTCACACTGAAGCTTTCTTT. Residues: CASSPYEGHTEAFF.

The chain carries TRBV19 and TRBJ1-6, with TRBD1 identical over 7 bases. V shed 7 bases, J shed 6 bases, and the junction held 9 bases outside the gene matches. CDR1 LNHDA and CDR2 SQIVND come from the germline V gene (reference sequence). There are 15 residues in the CDR3. The CDR3 loop reads CASKGGRGSNSPLHF. CDR3 nucleotides: TGTGCCAGTAAAGGGGGCAGAGGGAGTAATTCACCCCTCCACTTT. Full variable domain (rest looked up from reference TRBV19 and TRBJ1-6): DGGITQSPKYLFRKEGQNVTLSCEQNLNHDAMYWYRQDPGQGLRLIYYSQIVNDFQKGDIAEGYSVSREKKESFPLTVTSAQKNPTAFYLCASKGGRGSNSPLHFGNGTRLTVT.

This chain joins TRBV13 and TRBJ1-6; 10 nucleotides align to TRBD1. There are 17 residues in the CDR3. Germline CDR1 reads PRHDT; CDR2 reads FYEKMQ (reference sequence). V dropped 4 bases and J dropped 8; count of bases not matched to a gene: 11. The CDR3 is CASSSRVRQGAYSPLHF. The CDR3 region has the DNA TGTGCCAGCAGCTCCCGAGTCCGACAGGGGGCTTATTCACCCCTCCACTTT.

The CDR3 DNA sequence: TGTGCCACCAGTTCTTCCGGGACAGGTGGCACAGATACGCAGTATTTT. The encoded protein is CATSSSGTGGTDTQYF. V and J are TRBV24-1 and TRBJ2-3, with 8 bases fitting TRBD1. The CDR3 totals 16 residues. The germline V gene has CDR1 KGHDR and CDR2 SFDVKD. The ends lost 6 bases at V and 1 base at J; junction bases unmatched: 8.

The rearrangement links TRBV20-1 to TRBJ1-5; TRBD1 agrees at 10 bases. J gave up 5 bases and V 6 bases, and 10 bases lay outside the gene matches. There are 15 residues in the CDR3. Germline lookup yields CDR1 DFQATT and CDR2 SNEGSKA (reference sequence). CDR3 bases: TGCAGTGCGAGTTACACCGGGACAGGGGATCAGCCCCAGCATTTT. Translated, it gives CSASYTGTGDQPQHF.